The present TCR beta chain was sequenced within a study of T cells in Graves' hyperthyroidism and ophthalmopathy. Clinical symptoms, serum thyroxine and TRAb, thyroid ultrasound and orbital computed tomography were used for the diagnoses. Amplification of TCR beta CDR3 regions used RNA as the template. TCR CDR3 regions were first amplified by RT-PCR with HTBI primers. TCRdb reanalysed the multiplex PCR reads using MiXCR and keeps one entry per CDR3 protein. Of 450,000 to 650,000 distinct CDR3 sequences listed, about 14% are singletons. Sequenced: blood. This clonotype was sampled from a woman between 18 and 29 years old with Graves' ophthalmopathy.

The CDR3 DNA follows: TGCAGCGTTGAAGTATTTCCAGGGATAAAAAACTATGGCTACACCTTC. Translating it yields CSVEVFPGIKNYGYTF. The chain links TRBV29-1 to TRBJ1-2; weak D call: TRBD1 (5 bases). CDR1 and CDR2 (germline): SQVTM, ANQGSEA. The V end lost 1 base, the J end lost 2 bases, and 17 bases lay between the germline ends. This CDR3 contains 16 residues.